A selection of T cell receptor beta chains follows, all from one sample in a study of siplizumab effects on memory and regulatory T cells. Measured with immunoSEQ multiplex PCR; TCRdb has only the in-frame clones, and not every one. The sample includes approximately 120,000 clones, 92% seen only once; the top ten take roughly 0.75%. Sequencing used Tregs sorted from blood. Receptors were obtained from a human donor in good health. Both conserved end residues are trimmed from each CDR3. Each record gives: V gene, J gene, clone size, CDR3 protein. Clone size, where shown, is once, few, many, or a class for clones that have expanded.

v_gene: TRBV9
j_gene: TRBJ2-7
abundance: -
CDR3aa: ASSPHPGRGRYEQY

v_gene: TRBV18
j_gene: TRBJ2-2
abundance: -
CDR3aa: ASSPLEGSTGELF

v_gene: TRBV19
j_gene: TRBJ2-5
abundance: -
CDR3aa: ASSLVSGLYQETQY

v_gene: TRBV6-6
j_gene: TRBJ1-1
abundance: -
CDR3aa: ASSDRARTEAF

v_gene: TRBV14
j_gene: TRBJ2-7
abundance: few
CDR3aa: ASGVQREQY

v_gene: TRBV29-1
j_gene: TRBJ2-7
abundance: -
CDR3aa: SVGGQRNEQY

v_gene: TRBV6-5
j_gene: TRBJ2-3
abundance: -
CDR3aa: ASSFTTAYTDTQY

v_gene: TRBV18
j_gene: TRBJ1-5
abundance: once
CDR3aa: ASSSHRVSQPQH

v_gene: TRBV11-2
j_gene: TRBJ1-2
abundance: once
CDR3aa: ASSFGGGNYGYT

v_gene: TRBV7-9
j_gene: TRBJ2-5
abundance: -
CDR3aa: ASSFWTIQETQY

v_gene: TRBV5-1
j_gene: TRBJ1-1
abundance: once
CDR3aa: ASSLGTAATLSEAF

v_gene: TRBV5-1
j_gene: TRBJ2-5
abundance: -
CDR3aa: ASSFRAGRLETQY

v_gene: TRBV15
j_gene: TRBJ2-3
abundance: -
CDR3aa: ATSRGGDTDTQY

v_gene: TRBV19
j_gene: TRBJ2-3
abundance: -
CDR3aa: ASSIGPQTDTQY

v_gene: TRBV18
j_gene: TRBJ2-3
abundance: -
CDR3aa: ASSRLPQGAMRADTQY

v_gene: TRBV7-9
j_gene: TRBJ2-3
abundance: -
CDR3aa: ASSSRAGRTDTQY

v_gene: TRBV6-1
j_gene: TRBJ1-2
abundance: -
CDR3aa: ASSDSARVYYGYT

v_gene: TRBV6-6
j_gene: TRBJ1-1
abundance: -
CDR3aa: ASSLTVLTNTEAF

v_gene: TRBV6-1
j_gene: TRBJ1-2
abundance: -
CDR3aa: ASKGQGGVYT

v_gene: TRBV5-4
j_gene: TRBJ1-6
abundance: -
CDR3aa: ASSLQAGTNSPLH

v_gene: TRBV7-2
j_gene: TRBJ2-5
abundance: -
CDR3aa: ASSPRPRAALAETQY

v_gene: TRBV19
j_gene: TRBJ2-3
abundance: -
CDR3aa: ASRQGVTDTQY

v_gene: TRBV18
j_gene: TRBJ2-7
abundance: -
CDR3aa: ASSSPTSVYYEQY

v_gene: TRBV7-6
j_gene: TRBJ2-2
abundance: -
CDR3aa: ASSRQFTGELF

v_gene: TRBV7-2
j_gene: TRBJ1-1
abundance: -
CDR3aa: ASSLEGALNTEAF

v_gene: TRBV2
j_gene: TRBJ2-4
abundance: -
CDR3aa: ASSEGQGRNIQY

v_gene: TRBV10-3
j_gene: TRBJ2-1
abundance: -
CDR3aa: AIRGDRGLGRYNEQF

v_gene: TRBV5-1
j_gene: TRBJ1-3
abundance: few
CDR3aa: ASKDVATFGNTIY

v_gene: TRBV11-2
j_gene: TRBJ1-2
abundance: -
CDR3aa: ASRAGTVKNYGYT

v_gene: TRBV7-9
j_gene: TRBJ1-6
abundance: -
CDR3aa: ASSPQRGSNSPLH

v_gene: TRBV6-5
j_gene: TRBJ1-2
abundance: once
CDR3aa: ASTTDRESEGYT

v_gene: TRBV7-8
j_gene: TRBJ2-5
abundance: once
CDR3aa: ASSFLRTSGRSYQETQY

v_gene: TRBV6-5
j_gene: TRBJ1-2
abundance: once
CDR3aa: ASSYSMGGARGYT

v_gene: TRBV2
j_gene: TRBJ2-1
abundance: few
CDR3aa: ASSEGRWGGSYNEQF

v_gene: TRBV5-4
j_gene: TRBJ1-2
abundance: -
CDR3aa: ASSPWDYGYT

v_gene: TRBV6-5
j_gene: TRBJ2-1
abundance: -
CDR3aa: ASTGGPYNEQF

v_gene: TRBV7-9
j_gene: TRBJ1-2
abundance: -
CDR3aa: ASSLRSYGYT

v_gene: TRBV5-1
j_gene: TRBJ1-2
abundance: -
CDR3aa: ASSLAPGQGSYGYT

v_gene: TRBV5-8
j_gene: TRBJ2-5
abundance: -
CDR3aa: ASSLAGAETQY

v_gene: TRBV7-6
j_gene: TRBJ1-2
abundance: -
CDR3aa: ASSLGQNYGYT

v_gene: TRBV7-8
j_gene: TRBJ1-3
abundance: -
CDR3aa: ASSSLGATTGNTIY

v_gene: TRBV5-4
j_gene: TRBJ2-4
abundance: once
CDR3aa: ASSTGGAFIQY

v_gene: TRBV6-5
j_gene: TRBJ1-6
abundance: -
CDR3aa: ASSYYNSPLH

v_gene: TRBV19
j_gene: TRBJ2-5
abundance: -
CDR3aa: ASSTLQETQY

v_gene: TRBV5-1
j_gene: TRBJ2-3
abundance: -
CDR3aa: ASSQGTGGATDTQY

v_gene: TRBV5-1
j_gene: TRBJ1-4
abundance: -
CDR3aa: ASSLEGPVTNEKLF

v_gene: TRBV7-8
j_gene: TRBJ1-5
abundance: -
CDR3aa: ASSYRERGSNQPQH